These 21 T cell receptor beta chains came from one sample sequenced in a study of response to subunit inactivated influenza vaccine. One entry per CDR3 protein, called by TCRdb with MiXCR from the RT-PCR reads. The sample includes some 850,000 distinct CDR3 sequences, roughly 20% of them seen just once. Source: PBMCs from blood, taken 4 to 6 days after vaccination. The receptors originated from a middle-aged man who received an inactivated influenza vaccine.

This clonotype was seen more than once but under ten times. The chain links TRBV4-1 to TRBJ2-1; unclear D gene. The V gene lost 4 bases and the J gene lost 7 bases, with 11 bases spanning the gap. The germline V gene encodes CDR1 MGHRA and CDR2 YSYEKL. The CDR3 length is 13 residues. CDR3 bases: TGCGCCAGCAGCCCCCTAGAATGGAATGAGCAGTTCTTC. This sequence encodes CASSPLEWNEQFF.

CDR3 bases: TGTGCCAGCAGCTCCTCTGGACAGTTCTACGAGCAGTACTTC. This sequence encodes CASSSSGQFYEQYF. V usage is TRBV11-2 and J usage is TRBJ2-7; maybe TRBD1 (6 bases). The V end lost 4 bases, the J end lost 3 bases, and 13 bases lay between the germline ends. This CDR3 spans 14 amino acids. Germline V gene sequence: CDR1 SGHAT, CDR2 FQNNGV.

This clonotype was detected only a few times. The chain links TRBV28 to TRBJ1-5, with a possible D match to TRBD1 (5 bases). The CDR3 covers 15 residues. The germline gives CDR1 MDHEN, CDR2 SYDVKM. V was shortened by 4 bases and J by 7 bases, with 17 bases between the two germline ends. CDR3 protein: CASSSPGTPGQPQHF. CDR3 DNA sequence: TGTGCCAGCAGTTCACCCGGGACGCCTGGGCAGCCCCAGCATTTT.

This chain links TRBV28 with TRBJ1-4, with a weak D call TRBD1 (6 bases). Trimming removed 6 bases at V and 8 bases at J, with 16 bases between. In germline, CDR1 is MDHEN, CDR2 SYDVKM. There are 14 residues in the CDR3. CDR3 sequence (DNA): TGTGCCAGCAGCCGGACAGTCGGGCCCGAAAAACTGTTTTTT. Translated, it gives CASSRTVGPEKLFF.

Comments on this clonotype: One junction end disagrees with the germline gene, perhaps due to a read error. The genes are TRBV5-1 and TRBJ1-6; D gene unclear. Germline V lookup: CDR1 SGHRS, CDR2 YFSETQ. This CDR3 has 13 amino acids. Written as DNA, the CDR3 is TGTGCCAGCAGCTTAGAAGGGAGATCACCCCTCCACTTT. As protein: CASSLEGRSPLHF.

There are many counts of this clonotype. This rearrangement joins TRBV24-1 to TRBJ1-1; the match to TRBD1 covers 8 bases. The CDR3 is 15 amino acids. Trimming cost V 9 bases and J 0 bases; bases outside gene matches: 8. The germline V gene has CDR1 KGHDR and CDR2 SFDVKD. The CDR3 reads CATFSGQGMNTEAFF. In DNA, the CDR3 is TGTGCCACCTTCTCCGGACAGGGAATGAACACTGAAGCTTTCTTT.

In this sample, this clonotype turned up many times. As DNA, the CDR3 is TGCAGTGCTAGAAGTCCGGGATACAATGAGCAGTTCTTC. It translates to CSARSPGYNEQFF. The chain recombines TRBV20-1 with TRBJ2-1, with D tentatively TRBD2 (5 bases). There are 13 residues in the CDR3. V lost 2 bases, J lost 4 bases, and 9 bases lay in between. Germline values: CDR1 DFQATT, CDR2 SNEGSKA (reference sequence).

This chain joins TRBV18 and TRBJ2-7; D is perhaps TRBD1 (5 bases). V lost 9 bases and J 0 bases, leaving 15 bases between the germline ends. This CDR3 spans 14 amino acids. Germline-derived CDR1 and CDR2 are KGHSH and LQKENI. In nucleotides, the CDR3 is TGTGCCAGTACTGAAGGGGTTAGCTCCTACGAGCAGTACTTC. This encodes CASTEGVSSYEQYF.

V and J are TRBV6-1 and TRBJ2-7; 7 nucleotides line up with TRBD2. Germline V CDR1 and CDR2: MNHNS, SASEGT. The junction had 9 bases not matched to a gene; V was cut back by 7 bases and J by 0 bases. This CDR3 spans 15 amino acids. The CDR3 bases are TGTGCCAGCACCGAGAGTTGGGACTACTCCTACGAGCAGTACTTC. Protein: CASTESWDYSYEQYF.

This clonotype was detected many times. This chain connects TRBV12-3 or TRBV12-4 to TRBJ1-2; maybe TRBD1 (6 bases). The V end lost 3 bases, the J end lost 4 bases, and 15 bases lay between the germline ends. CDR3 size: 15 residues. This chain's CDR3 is CASSLQGIIGYGYTF. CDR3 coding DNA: TGTGCCAGCAGTTTGCAGGGGATAATTGGCTATGGCTACACCTTC.

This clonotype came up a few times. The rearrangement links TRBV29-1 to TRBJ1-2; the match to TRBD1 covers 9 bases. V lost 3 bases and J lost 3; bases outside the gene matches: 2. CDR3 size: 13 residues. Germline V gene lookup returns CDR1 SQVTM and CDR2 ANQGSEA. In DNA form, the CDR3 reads TGCAGCGTTGAGTGGACAGGGGACTATGGCTACACCTTC. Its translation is CSVEWTGDYGYTF.

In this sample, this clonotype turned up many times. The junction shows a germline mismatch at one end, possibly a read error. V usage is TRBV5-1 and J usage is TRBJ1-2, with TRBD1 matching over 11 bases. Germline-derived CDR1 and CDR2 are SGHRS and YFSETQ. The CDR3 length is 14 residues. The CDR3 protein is CASSLGTGGYGYTF. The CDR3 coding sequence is TGTGCCAGCAGTCTCGGGACAGGGGGGTATGGCTACACCTTC.

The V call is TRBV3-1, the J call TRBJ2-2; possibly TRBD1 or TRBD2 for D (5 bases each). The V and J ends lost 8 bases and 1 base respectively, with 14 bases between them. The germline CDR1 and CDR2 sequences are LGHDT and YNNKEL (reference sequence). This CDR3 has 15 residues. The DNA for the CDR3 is TGTGCCAGCGTCGAGGGACGGAGGAACACCGGGGAGCTGTTTTTT. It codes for CASVEGRRNTGELFF. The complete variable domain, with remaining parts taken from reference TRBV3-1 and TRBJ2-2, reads DTAVSQTPKYLVTQMGNDKSIKCEQNLGHDTMYWYKQDSKKFLKIMFSYNNKELIINETVPNRFSPKSPDKAHLNLHINSLELGDSAVYFCASVEGRRNTGELFFGEGSRLTVL.

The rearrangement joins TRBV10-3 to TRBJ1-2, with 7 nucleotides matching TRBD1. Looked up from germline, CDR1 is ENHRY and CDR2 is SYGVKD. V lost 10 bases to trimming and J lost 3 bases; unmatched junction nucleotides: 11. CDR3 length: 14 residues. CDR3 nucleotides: TGTGCCACGTTCCTAGGGGGCGCAGACTATGGCTACACCTTC. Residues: CATFLGGADYGYTF.

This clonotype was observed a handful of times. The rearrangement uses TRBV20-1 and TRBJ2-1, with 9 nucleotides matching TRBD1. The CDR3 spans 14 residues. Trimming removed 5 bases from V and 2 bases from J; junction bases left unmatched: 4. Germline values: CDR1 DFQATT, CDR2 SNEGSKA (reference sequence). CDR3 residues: CSASRQGAYNEQFF. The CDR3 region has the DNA TGCAGTGCTTCTCGACAGGGGGCCTACAATGAGCAGTTCTTC.

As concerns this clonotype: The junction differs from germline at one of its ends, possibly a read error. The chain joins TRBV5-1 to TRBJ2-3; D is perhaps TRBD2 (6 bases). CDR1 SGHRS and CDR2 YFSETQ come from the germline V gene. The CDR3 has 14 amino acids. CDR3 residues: CASRLGLSTDTQYF. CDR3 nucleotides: TGCGCCAGCAGATTGGGACTTAGCACAGATACGCAGTATTTT.

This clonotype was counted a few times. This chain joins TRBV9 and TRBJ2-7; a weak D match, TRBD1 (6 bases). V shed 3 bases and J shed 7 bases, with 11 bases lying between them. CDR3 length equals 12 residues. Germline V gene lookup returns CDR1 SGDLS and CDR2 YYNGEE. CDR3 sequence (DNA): TGTGCCAGCAGCGCAACGGACAGAGAGCAGTACTTC. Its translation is CASSATDREQYF.

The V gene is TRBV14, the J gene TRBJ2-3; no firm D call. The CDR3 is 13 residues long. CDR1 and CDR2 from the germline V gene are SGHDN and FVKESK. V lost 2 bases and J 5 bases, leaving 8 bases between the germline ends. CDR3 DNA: TGTGCCAGCAGCCAACCCCCCGGAGATACGCAGTATTTT. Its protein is CASSQPPGDTQYF. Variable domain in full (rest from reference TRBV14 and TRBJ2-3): EAGVTQFPSHSVIEKGQTVTLRCDPISGHDNLYWYRRVMGKEIKFLLHFVKESKQDESGMPNNRFLAERTGGTYSTLKVQPAELEDSGVYFCASSQPPGDTQYFGPGTRLTVL.

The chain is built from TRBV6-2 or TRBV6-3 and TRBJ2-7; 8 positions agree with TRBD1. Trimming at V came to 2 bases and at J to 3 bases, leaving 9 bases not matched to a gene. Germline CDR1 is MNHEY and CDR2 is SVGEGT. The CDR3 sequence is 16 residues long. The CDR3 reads CASSYKGQGPFYEQYF. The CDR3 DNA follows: TGTGCCAGCAGTTACAAAGGACAGGGACCCTTCTACGAGCAGTACTTC.

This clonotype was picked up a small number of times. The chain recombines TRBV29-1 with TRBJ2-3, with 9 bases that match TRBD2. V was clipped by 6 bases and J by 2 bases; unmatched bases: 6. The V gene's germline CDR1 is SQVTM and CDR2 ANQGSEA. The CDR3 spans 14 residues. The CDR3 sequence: CSVGLAMITDTQYF. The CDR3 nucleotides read TGCAGCGTAGGACTAGCGATGATCACAGATACGCAGTATTTT.

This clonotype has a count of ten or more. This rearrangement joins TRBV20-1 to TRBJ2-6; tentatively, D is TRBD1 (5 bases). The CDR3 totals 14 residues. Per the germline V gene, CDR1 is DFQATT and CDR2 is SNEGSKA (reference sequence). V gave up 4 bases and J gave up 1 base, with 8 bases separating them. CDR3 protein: CSATPGSGANVLTF. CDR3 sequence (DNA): TGCAGTGCTACCCCAGGGTCTGGGGCCAACGTCCTGACTTTC.